The entry below describes one T cell receptor beta chain. The sample is drawn from a study of blood T cell repertoires in COVID-19. On the study more broadly: The study drew acute and convalescent COVID-19 samples from the United States, Italy and Spain. In each case, the material was cDNA or gDNA derived from T cells, B-cell-depleted T cells, or PBMCs.

Methods used by the authors: For nucleated cells, counts were estimated from reference gene primer amplification. Sequenced by immunoSEQ multiplex PCR; TCRdb stores in-frame clones only, minus some. Clonal size and the V and J genes are those of that table, whereas D and trimming came from the DNA. The sample consists of 150,000 to 200,000 clones, about 88% of them appearing once. The germline V gene has CDR1 SGHVS and CDR2 FNYEAQ. V shed 1 base and J shed 8 bases, with 18 bases lying between them. There are 16 residues in the CDR3. The source is a man in his 60s with active or convalescent COVID-19. The chain combines TRBV7-6 with TRBJ2-1; the D gene is possibly TRBD2 (7 bases). Sequenced sample: peripheral blood. The CDR3 here is CASSLGGGLVSYEQFF. In DNA form, the CDR3 reads TGTGCCAGCAGCTTAGGGGGGGGCCTAGTTAGCTATGAGCAGTTCTTC.